The rows below give T cell receptor beta chains drawn from one sample of a study of cytomegalovirus exposure and HLA in healthy donors. The protocol was immunoSEQ multiplex PCR, while the TCRdb copy is restricted to in-frame clones and leaves out a portion. The sample consists of 330,000 or so clones, 70% to 90% of them appearing once. Sequencing used PBMCs. These receptors all stem from a woman between 18 and 29 years old in good health and CMV-seronegative. The CDR3 runs from the conserved cysteine through the conserved F or W. Fields, in order: D gene, J gene, clone size, V gene, CDR3 DNA, CDR3 protein. D genes are given only for firm matches. Clone sizes are given selectively: once, few, many, or a class where the clone is expanded.

>NA|TRBJ2-7|few|TRBV28
TGTGCCAGCACCTATATGGGAGCACAGGGTGTAGAGCAGTACTTC
CASTYMGAQGVEQYF
>TRBD2|TRBJ2-5|once|TRBV28
TGTGCCAGCAGTTCGGCGGGAGGGGTGGAGACCCAGTACTTC
CASSSAGGVETQYF
>NA|TRBJ2-7|NA|TRBV6-6
TGTGCCAGCAGTTACGGTAACGCGTACGAGCAGTACTTC
CASSYGNAYEQYF
>NA|TRBJ2-1|NA|TRBV28
TGTGCCAGTTCGTTTAGCGGATACCCGTCCCATGAGCAGTTCTTC
CASSFSGYPSHEQFF
>TRBD2|TRBJ2-7|NA|TRBV7-9
TGTGCCAGCAGCCCCGGGACTAGCGGGAGTTCCGAGCAGTACTTC
CASSPGTSGSSEQYF
>TRBD1|TRBJ2-1|NA|TRBV7-9
TGTGCCAGCAGCATAGGGACAGGACCACAGGATGAGCAGTTCTTC
CASSIGTGPQDEQFF
>NA|TRBJ2-1|NA|TRBV4-3
TGCGCCAGCAGCCCCCTTGGGGGGGGCGAGCAGTTCTTC
CASSPLGGGEQFF
>TRBD2|TRBJ2-7|NA|TRBV7-3
TGTGCCAGCAGCATATCCCCGACTAGCGGAGTTTACGAGCAGTACTTC
CASSISPTSGVYEQYF
>TRBD2|TRBJ2-5|NA|TRBV27
TGTGCCAGCAGTTTTTGGGGGGGAGAGACCCAGTACTTC
CASSFWGGETQYF
>NA|TRBJ1-4|NA|TRBV27
TGTGCCAGCAGTCCCTGGGGAGTTAATGAAAAACTGTTTTTT
CASSPWGVNEKLFF
>NA|TRBJ2-6|once|TRBV2
TGTGCCAGCAGTAGACAGTCTGGGGCCAACGTCCTGACTTTC
CASSRQSGANVLTF
>NA|TRBJ2-7|NA|TRBV7-2
TGTGCCAGCAGCCCACCGGACAGAGCCTACGAGCAGTACTTC
CASSPPDRAYEQYF
>NA|TRBJ2-2|NA|TRBV6-6
TGTGCCAGCCACACTAGAAAAACCGGGGAGCTGTTTTTT
CASHTRKTGELFF
>TRBD1|TRBJ2-7|NA|TRBV2
TGTGCCAGCGGTAGACAGGGTTCCTACGAGCAGTACTTC
CASGRQGSYEQYF
>TRBD1|TRBJ2-7|NA|TRBV4-3
TGCGCCAGCAGCCAAAAAACAGGGGACGCCACCTACGAGCAGTACTTC
CASSQKTGDATYEQYF
>TRBD2|TRBJ2-1|NA|TRBV28
TGTGCCACCTTCTATCAGGCGGGACTAGCGGGTTCTTCCCGGACTTACAATGAGCAGTTCTTC
CATFYQAGLAGSSRTYNEQFF
>TRBD1|TRBJ2-7|NA|TRBV15
TGTGCCACCAGCAGAGAACAGGGGTCCTACGAGCAGTACTTC
CATSREQGSYEQYF
>TRBD1|TRBJ2-7|NA|TRBV19
TGTGCCAGTAGTATTAGAGGACAGGGACTCTACGAGCAGTACTTC
CASSIRGQGLYEQYF
>TRBD1|TRBJ1-5|NA|TRBV15
TGTGCCACCAGGGACAGGGACTGGCGTCAGCCCCAGCATTTT
CATRDRDWRQPQHF
>NA|TRBJ2-2|NA|TRBV6-5
TGTGCCAGCAGTTACGCGCCTGGCGGGGAGCTGTTTTTT
CASSYAPGGELFF
>NA|TRBJ2-7|NA|TRBV5-1
TGCGCCAGCAGCATCCAACAGGGTCCAGTAACCTACGAGCAGTACTTC
CASSIQQGPVTYEQYF
>NA|TRBJ2-1|NA|TRBV28
TGTGCCAGCAGCCAGGGGCACAATGAGCAGTTCTTC
CASSQGHNEQFF
>NA|TRBJ2-7|NA|TRBV6-6
TGTGCCAGCAGTTACTCGGGGGCTATGTATGAGCAGTACTTC
CASSYSGAMYEQYF
>TRBD2|TRBJ2-7|NA|TRBV2
TGTGCCAGCAGTGACCCGGGACTAACTACCTACGAGCAGTACTTC
CASSDPGLTTYEQYF
>TRBD1|TRBJ2-3|NA|TRBV7-2
TGTGCCAGCAGCTTAGGACAGGGGGCCTCAGATACGCAGTATTTT
CASSLGQGASDTQYF
>NA|TRBJ1-2|NA|TRBV2
TGTGCCAGCAGGGGGGGTATGGACTATGGCTACACCTTC
CASRGGMDYGYTF
>TRBD1|TRBJ1-2|few|TRBV6-5
TGTGCCACGGGGACAGGGACTGCTAACTATGGCTACACCTTC
CATGTGTANYGYTF
>TRBD1|TRBJ1-3|NA|TRBV7-2
TGTGCCAGCAGCCGGGACAGCAGCTCTGGAAACACCATATATTTT
CASSRDSSSGNTIYF
>NA|TRBJ2-1|NA|TRBV14
TGTGCCAGCAGCTTCCAAATGGCCAATGAGCAGTTCTTC
CASSFQMANEQFF
>NA|TRBJ2-5|NA|TRBV5-6
TGTGCCAGCAGTCCCACTCCCACCCGGGAGACCCAGTACTTC
CASSPTPTRETQYF
>NA|TRBJ2-7|NA|TRBV2
TGTGCCAGCAGTGAATCAGGGGAAGGGACCTACGAGCAGTACTTC
CASSESGEGTYEQYF
>TRBD2|TRBJ2-5|NA|TRBV6-1
TGTGCCAGCAGTCGGGCGGGAGGGCCGGAAGAGACCCAGTACTTC
CASSRAGGPEETQYF
>NA|TRBJ2-7|NA|TRBV5-6
TGTGCCAGCAGCTCCGTGGGGACATACGAGCAGTACTTC
CASSSVGTYEQYF
>NA|TRBJ2-7|NA|TRBV6-5
TGTGCCAGCAGTCGCCGACAGATGGCATCCTACGAGCAGTACTTC
CASSRRQMASYEQYF
>TRBD2|TRBJ2-1|NA|TRBV29-1
TGCAGCGCTCCGGGACTAGCGGGAGCGGGGGATGAGCAGTTCTTC
CSAPGLAGAGDEQFF
>NA|TRBJ2-2|NA|TRBV4-1
TGCGCCAGCAGCCAAGGAGGGCCCGGGGAGCTGTTTTTT
CASSQGGPGELFF
>NA|TRBJ2-1|NA|TRBV9
TGTGCCAGCAGCGTAGAGGGGCGGCAGCAGTTCTTC
CASSVEGRQQFF
>NA|TRBJ1-4|NA|TRBV7-9
TGTGCCAGCAGACCGCGGGGGAGGGAAAACGAAAAACTGTTTTTT
CASRPRGRENEKLFF
>TRBD1|TRBJ2-1|NA|TRBV2
TGTGCCAGCAGTGAAGTACGAGGGACAGGGCCGACACAGCAGTTCTTC
CASSEVRGTGPTQQFF
>NA|TRBJ1-1|NA|TRBV6-5
TGTGCCACCAACACGGGGGGTATGAACACTGAAGCTTTCTTT
CATNTGGMNTEAFF
>TRBD2|TRBJ2-7|once|TRBV27
TGTGCCAGCAGAATTACTAGCGGGATTATTTACGAGCAGTACTTC
CASRITSGIIYEQYF
>TRBD1|TRBJ1-5|NA|TRBV2
TGTGCCAGCGGGGGGGAGCAGGGGGCCTATCAGCCCCAGCATTTT
CASGGEQGAYQPQHF
>NA|TRBJ2-2|few|TRBV5-1
TGCGCCAGCAGCTTGACTAGTATCACCGGGGAGCTGTTTTTT
CASSLTSITGELFF
>NA|TRBJ2-1|NA|TRBV4-3
TGCGCCAGCAGCCAAGCCACGACTAGATCCACCTACAATGAGCAGTTCTTC
CASSQATTRSTYNEQFF
>NA|TRBJ1-5|NA|TRBV2
TGTGCCAGCAGTGGTTTAGAGGCAAGCCAGCCCCAGCATTTT
CASSGLEASQPQHF
>TRBD2|TRBJ2-2|NA|TRBV7-8
TGTGCCAGCAGCTCCACCGCTAGCGGAGCGAACACCGGGGAGCTGTTTTTT
CASSSTASGANTGELFF
>NA|TRBJ2-5|NA|TRBV9
TGTGCCAGCAGCGTAGGGGGCGGCCAAGAGACCCAGTACTTC
CASSVGGGQETQYF
>TRBD2|TRBJ2-5|NA|TRBV6-1
TGTGCCAGCAGTGAATACGGTAGCGGGATTGAGACCCAGTACTTC
CASSEYGSGIETQYF
>NA|TRBJ2-5|once|TRBV7-9
TGTGCCAGCAGCTTAGGAGCGGGTCGGGAGACCCAGTACTTC
CASSLGAGRETQYF